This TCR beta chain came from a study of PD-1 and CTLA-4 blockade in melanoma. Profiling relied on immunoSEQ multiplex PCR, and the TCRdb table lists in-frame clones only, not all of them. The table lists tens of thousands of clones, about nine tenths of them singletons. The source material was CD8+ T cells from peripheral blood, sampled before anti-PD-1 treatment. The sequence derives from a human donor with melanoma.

The CDR3 DNA reads as TGTGCCAGCAGCTCGGGACAGGGGTCCCAAGAAGCTTTCTTT. Amino acids: CASSSGQGSQEAFF. The chain carries TRBV7-9 and TRBJ1-1, with 10 bases aligning to TRBD1. Germline CDR1 and CDR2: SEHNR and FQNEAQ (reference sequence). The CDR3 is made up of 14 amino acids. The trim removed 4 bases at V and 8 bases at J, leaving 7 bases unmatched.